The clone carrying this TCR beta chain appeared a few times. Methods used by the authors: Counts of nucleated cells, estimated from reference gene primer amplification, were obtained. Clones were sequenced by immunoSEQ multiplex PCR, and TCRdb holds only the in-frame ones, with some missing. V and J calls and clone size are those listed in that table; D and trimming were worked out from the DNA. The table lists 210,000 or so clones, approximately 91% of them singletons. This sample was included in a study of blood T cell repertoires in COVID-19. Study background: In each case, the material was cDNA or gDNA derived from T cells, B-cell-depleted T cells, or PBMCs.

The junction had 8 bases not matched to a gene; V was cut back by 6 bases and J by 3 bases. Germline CDR1 reads SNHLY; CDR2 reads FYNNEI. The CDR3 is made up of 15 amino acids. V is TRBV2 and J is TRBJ2-1, with 7 nucleotides matching TRBD2. The sequencing sample was made of peripheral blood. The sequence was obtained from a woman aged 55-75 years with acute or convalescent COVID-19. CDR3 in amino acids: CASRESGNLYNEQFF. DNA for the CDR3: TGTGCCAGCAGGGAGAGCGGGAACCTCTACAATGAGCAGTTCTTC.